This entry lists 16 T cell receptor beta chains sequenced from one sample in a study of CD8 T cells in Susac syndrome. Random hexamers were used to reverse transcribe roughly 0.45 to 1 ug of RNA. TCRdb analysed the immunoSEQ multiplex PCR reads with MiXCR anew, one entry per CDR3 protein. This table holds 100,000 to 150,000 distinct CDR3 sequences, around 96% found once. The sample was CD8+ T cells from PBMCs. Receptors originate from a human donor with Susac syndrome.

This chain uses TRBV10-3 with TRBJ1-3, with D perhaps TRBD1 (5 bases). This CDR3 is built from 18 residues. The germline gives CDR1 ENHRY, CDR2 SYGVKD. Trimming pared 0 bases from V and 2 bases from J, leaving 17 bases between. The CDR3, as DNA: TGTGCCATCAGTGAGTCAAGGCCTCAGGGTTATACTGGAAACACCATATATTTT. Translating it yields CAISESRPQGYTGNTIYF.

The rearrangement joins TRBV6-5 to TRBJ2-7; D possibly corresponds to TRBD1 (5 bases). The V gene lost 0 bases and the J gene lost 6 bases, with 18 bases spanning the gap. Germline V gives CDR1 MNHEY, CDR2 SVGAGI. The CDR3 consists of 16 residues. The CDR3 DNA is TGTGCCAGCAGTTACTCGATACGTTTAGGGGTCAGCGAGCAGTACTTC. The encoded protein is CASSYSIRLGVSEQYF.

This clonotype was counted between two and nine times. The CDR3 protein is CASSLEVSTDTQYF. In DNA form, the CDR3 reads TGTGCCAGCAGCTTGGAGGTCAGCACAGATACGCAGTATTTT. The rearrangement uses TRBV5-6 and TRBJ2-3; D is ambiguous. This CDR3 spans 14 amino acids. V was cut by 0 bases and J by 0 bases, with 5 bases left in between. Per the germline V gene, CDR1 is SGHDT and CDR2 is YYEEEE.

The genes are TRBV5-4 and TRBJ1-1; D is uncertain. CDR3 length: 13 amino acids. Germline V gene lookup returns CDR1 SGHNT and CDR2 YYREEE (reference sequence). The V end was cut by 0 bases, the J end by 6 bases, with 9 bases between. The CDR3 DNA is TGTGCCAGCAGCTTGGTCACCGGTTCTGAAGCTTTCTTT. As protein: CASSLVTGSEAFF.

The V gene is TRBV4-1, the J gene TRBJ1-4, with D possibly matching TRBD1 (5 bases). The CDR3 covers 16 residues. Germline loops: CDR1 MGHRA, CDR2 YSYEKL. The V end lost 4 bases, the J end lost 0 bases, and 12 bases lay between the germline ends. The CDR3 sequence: CASSRGGQATNEKLFF. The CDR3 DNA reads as TGCGCCAGCAGCCGGGGAGGACAAGCAACTAATGAAAAACTGTTTTTT.

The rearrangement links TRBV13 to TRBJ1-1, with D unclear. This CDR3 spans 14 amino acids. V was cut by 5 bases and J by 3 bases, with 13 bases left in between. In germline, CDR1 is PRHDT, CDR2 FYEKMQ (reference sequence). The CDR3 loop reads CASSAKTVYTEAFF. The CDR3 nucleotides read TGTGCCAGCAGCGCCAAGACGGTCTACACTGAAGCTTTCTTT. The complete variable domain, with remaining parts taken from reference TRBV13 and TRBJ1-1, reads AAGVIQSPRHLIKEKRETATLKCYPIPRHDTVYWYQQGPGQDPQFLISFYEKMQSDKGSIPDRFSAQQFSDYHSELNMSSLELGDSALYFCASSAKTVYTEAFFGQGTRLTVV.

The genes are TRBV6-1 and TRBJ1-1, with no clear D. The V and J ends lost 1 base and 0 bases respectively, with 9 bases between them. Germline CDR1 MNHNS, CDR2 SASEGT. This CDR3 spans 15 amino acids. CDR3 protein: CASSEGGDMNTEAFF. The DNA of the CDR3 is TGTGCCAGCAGTGAAGGGGGTGACATGAACACTGAAGCTTTCTTT.

The CDR3 DNA follows: TGTGCCAGCAAGAAAGGACTAGCGGGATTGGGGGAGACCCAGTACTTC. Protein: CASKKGLAGLGETQYF. This rearrangement joins TRBV27 to TRBJ2-5, with TRBD2 matching 12 bases. Germline CDR1 and CDR2: MNHEY and SMNVEV (reference sequence). There are 16 residues in the CDR3. V shed 7 bases and J 5 bases; nucleotides not matched to a gene: 11.

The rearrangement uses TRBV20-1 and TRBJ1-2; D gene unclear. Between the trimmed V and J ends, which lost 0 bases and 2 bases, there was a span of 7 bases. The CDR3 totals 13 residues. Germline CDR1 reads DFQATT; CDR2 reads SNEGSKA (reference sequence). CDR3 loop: CSARDRPNYGYTF. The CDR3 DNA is TGCAGTGCTAGAGATCGACCCAACTATGGCTACACCTTC.

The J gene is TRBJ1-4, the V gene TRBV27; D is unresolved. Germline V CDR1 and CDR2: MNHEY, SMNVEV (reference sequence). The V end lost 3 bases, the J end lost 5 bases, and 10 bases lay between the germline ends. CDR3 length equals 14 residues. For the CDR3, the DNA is TGTGCCAGCAGTTTCGGCGGAGGAAATGAAAAACTGTTTTTT. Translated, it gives CASSFGGGNEKLFF. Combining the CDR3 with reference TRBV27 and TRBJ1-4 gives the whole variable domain EAQVTQNPRYLITVTGKKLTVTCSQNMNHEYMSWYRQDPGLGLRQIYYSMNVEVTDKGDVPEGYKVSRKEKRNFPLILESPSPNQTSLYFCASSFGGGNEKLFFGSGTQLSVL.

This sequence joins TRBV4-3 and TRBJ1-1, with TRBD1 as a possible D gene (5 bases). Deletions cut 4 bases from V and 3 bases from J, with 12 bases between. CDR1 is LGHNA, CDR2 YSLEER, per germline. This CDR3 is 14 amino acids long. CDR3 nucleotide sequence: TGCGCCAGCAGCCCGGGCGGGGGTGACACTGAAGCTTTCTTT. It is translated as CASSPGGGDTEAFF.

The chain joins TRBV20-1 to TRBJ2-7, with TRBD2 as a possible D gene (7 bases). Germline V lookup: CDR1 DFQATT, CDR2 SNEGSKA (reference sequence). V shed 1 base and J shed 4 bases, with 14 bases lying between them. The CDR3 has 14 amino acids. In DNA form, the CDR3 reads TGCAGTGCTAGAGGGGGGGGCGCTGAATACGAGCAGTACTTC. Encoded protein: CSARGGGAEYEQYF.

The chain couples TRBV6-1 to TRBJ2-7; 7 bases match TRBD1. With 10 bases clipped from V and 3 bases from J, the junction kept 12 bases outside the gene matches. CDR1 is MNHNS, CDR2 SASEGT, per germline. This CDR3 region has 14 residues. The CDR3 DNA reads TGTGCCACTCACTTCCGGGACAGACTCTACGAGCAGTACTTC. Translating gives CATHFRDRLYEQYF.

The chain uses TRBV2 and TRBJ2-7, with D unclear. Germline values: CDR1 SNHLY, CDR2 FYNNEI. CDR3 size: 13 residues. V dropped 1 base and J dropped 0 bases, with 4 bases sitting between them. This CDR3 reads CASSEGPSYEQYF. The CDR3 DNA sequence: TGTGCCAGCAGTGAAGGTCCCTCCTACGAGCAGTACTTC. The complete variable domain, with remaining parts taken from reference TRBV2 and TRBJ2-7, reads EPEVTQTPSHQVTQMGQEVILRCVPISNHLYFYWYRQILGQKVEFLVSFYNNEISEKSEIFDDQFSVERPDGSNFTLKIRSTKLEDSAMYFCASSEGPSYEQYFGPGTRLTVT.

The CDR3 region is CASKEAMNTEAFF. For the CDR3, the DNA is TGTGCTAGTAAGGAAGCTATGAACACTGAAGCTTTCTTT. The chain uses TRBV12-5 and TRBJ1-1; no firm D call. CDR1 is LGHNT and CDR2 is FRNRAP in the germline V gene. This CDR3 comprises 13 residues. Trimming removed 8 bases from V and 0 bases from J, with 10 bases in between.

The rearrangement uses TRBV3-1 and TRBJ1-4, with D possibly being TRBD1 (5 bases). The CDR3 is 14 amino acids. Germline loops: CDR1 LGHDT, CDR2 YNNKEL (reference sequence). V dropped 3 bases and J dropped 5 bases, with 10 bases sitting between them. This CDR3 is CASSQGPENEKLFF. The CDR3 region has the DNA TGTGCCAGCAGCCAGGGACCCGAGAATGAAAAACTGTTTTTT. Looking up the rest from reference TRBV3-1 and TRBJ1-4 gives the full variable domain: DTAVSQTPKYLVTQMGNDKSIKCEQNLGHDTMYWYKQDSKKFLKIMFSYNNKELIINETVPNRFSPKSPDKAHLNLHINSLELGDSAVYFCASSQGPENEKLFFGSGTQLSVL.